This T cell receptor (beta chain) was sequenced during a study of cytomegalovirus exposure and HLA in healthy donors (dated by TCRdb to 2017 to 2019). In terms of the full investigation: In an earlier analysis of 587 of the donors, 276 Gb of sequence data and some 120 million unique TCR beta sequences from approximately 180 million T cells were reported. An early release that covered roughly 600 HLA-typed donors contained approximately 300 gigabases of sequencing data and around 80 million unique TCR sequences. Among the roughly 410 genotyped donors, more than 70% belonged to the genetic ancestry cluster associated with self-reported Caucasian donors. The study aimed to test whether signatures of past pathogen exposure could be identified by cataloging public T cell receptors. The study used immunosequencing to profile the T cell repertoires of 670 or so subjects and linked those repertoires to cytomegalovirus serostatus. Besides the first cohort of roughly 660 subjects, a separate validation cohort made up of 120 different subjects was used. To predict cytomegalovirus infection status, the study brought together high-throughput TCR immunosequencing, statistical association of individual TCRs with disease status, and machine learning. A later analysis re-examined previously published TCR beta repertoires from roughly 720 donors and added high-resolution HLA genotyping to investigate patterns of TCR occurrence. Rather than using new phenotypic data, the later analysis identified candidate immune exposures from TCR beta sequences and from how often those sequences occurred across donors. An earlier analysis of 500 to 650 of the donors applied high-throughput TCR beta sequencing to assess whether each TCR beta V gene segment acted as functional or pseudogenic. Donor age, sex, ethnicity and CMV serostatus were compiled together with the repertoire data. A later genetic analysis used genome-wide SNP genotypes for about 65% of the roughly 700 donors, treating that subset as a discovery cohort. All discovery cohort repertoires had been generated on a single sequencing platform. HLA typing included class I and class II loci at four-digit resolution. The number of typed donors differed by locus: about 620-640 for A, B, C, DRB1 and DQB1; approximately 520 for DQA1; roughly 600 for DPA1; and some 430 for DPB1. Because of strong linkage in the cohort, five DR-DQ haplotypes were treated as single units for association and clustering. Among approximately 370 genotyped donors of the cohort, an average of around 240,000 unique TCR beta nucleotide sequences was sequenced per donor, of which 15% to 20% were non-productive. Overall study results and their limits: Cytomegalovirus status was reported to be diagnosed by the classifier with high specificity and sensitivity in both the original and validation cohorts. Some IMGT-functional V segments, including TRBV6-2 and TRBV6-3, could not be told apart with the 87-base-pair reads, so those segments were excluded. Linkage disequilibrium might explain the correlated functional status among segregating V segments, but an unknown experimental factor could not be excluded. In the study, some 160 TCR beta chains were listed as associated with cytomegalovirus. In this cohort, only TCR beta chains were sequenced, and detectable features were limited by the absence of alpha or paired-chain data. According to the authors, the approach could potentially be generalized to other disease states and immunological phenotypes. When HLA alleles, especially DR and DQ, strongly co-occurred, attributing TCR associations to individual alleles was difficult. Because counts were too low, fewer than 20 rarely observed V segments, including chromosome 9 orphons, were excluded from the earlier analysis of 587 of the donors. A cluster of highly shared sequence variants was judged likely to represent a technical artifact of the sequencing pipeline. An association between a missense DCLRE1C variant and V-gene and J-gene trimming of TCR beta chains was found in a later genetic analysis and replicated in an independent cohort. In a later analysis, the rate of TCR association differed among HLA loci, with DRB1 alleles having the most associated TCRs and HLA-C alleles having the fewest. Roughly uniform sequencing depth across donors was assumed in presence/absence analyses, although this assumption may not hold. In an earlier analysis of around 600 of the donors, most TCR beta V segments were observed in productive rearrangements about 87% or about 30% of the time, broadly matching IMGT annotations. Three of the identified cytomegalovirus-associated TCR beta chains were confirmed in vitro to be specific for cytomegalovirus antigens. Most TCR sequences were seen in very few donors, while some public TCRs were found in many individuals. A further reported finding was that TCR beta sequences accurately predicted the HLA-A and HLA-B alleles for most subjects in the first cohort. In a later analysis, HLA-associated TCR beta chains showed more clonal expansion and lower generation probabilities than non-associated chains that were equally common. Specific HLA alleles were associated with about 17,000 TCR beta sequences at a false discovery rate of 0.05 in a later analysis. HLA typing was unavailable for some donors at each locus, so association tests used only the typed subset. A later analysis reported that several top co-occurrence clusters appeared linked to parvovirus B19, influenza, CMV and Epstein-Barr virus. The only immune exposure information available for the cohort was CMV serostatus. In a later analysis, most CMV-associated TCR beta chains were found to appear HLA-restricted, with HLA associations seemingly driven largely by CMV exposure. According to a later genetic analysis, donors in an Asian-associated ancestry cluster had fewer N-insertions in productive TCRs than the roughly 700-donor mean.

The cohort consisted of 666 healthy bone marrow donors. Cohort members were all nominally healthy when sampled, although unrecorded immune exposures were likely present. The donor was CMV seronegative and was included in the group of over 300 seronegative cohort members. A peripheral blood sample was collected from each donor, and TCR beta sequencing was performed on peripheral blood mononuclear cells. The Qiagen DNeasy Blood Extraction Kit was used to extract genomic DNA from the blood cell samples. The library was built by means of the immunoSEQ multiplex PCR assay. The multiplex PCR relied on a mix of 60 forward primers for TCR Vbeta segments and 13 reverse primers for TCR Jbeta segments. The CDR3 region of rearranged TCR beta genes was amplified from genomic DNA by a multiplex PCR assay. The amplified TCR beta libraries were sequenced on the Illumina HiSeq System as 87-base-pair reads. The paper's processing steps were these. Across the 666 repertoires, a later analysis counted some 80 million unique TCR beta chains, about 10 million of which were shared by at least two donors. A nearest-neighbor algorithm error-corrected the raw reads and collapsed the reads into unique sequences, merging closely related sequences to remove PCR and sequencing errors. Alignment of CDR3 sequences to IMGT reference sequences was used to assign V, D and J gene segments. For a sequence to be retained, a match of at least six nucleotides to both a V gene segment and a J gene segment was required. Rearrangements were called productive when the CDR3 lacked stop codons and stayed in frame with V and J; all others were non-productive. CDR3 was defined by IMGT convention, running from the second conserved V-encoded cysteine to the conserved J-encoded phenylalanine. The earlier analysis of a few hundred of the donors excluded any sequence lacking an unambiguous match to a single V gene segment. In an earlier analysis of 587 of the donors, a V segment was called functional when productive rearrangements were above 56.7%, and segregating when the standard deviation between donors exceeded 5%. A statistical classification framework was developed to diagnose cytomegalovirus status using the catalog of TCR beta chain sequences. A later analysis assigned V and J genes by comparing TCR nucleotide sequences with IMGT/GENE-DB human TR gene sequences. A later analysis assigned CDR3 sequences and most-parsimonious VDJ recombination scenarios with the TCRdist pipeline. In a later analysis, each TCR beta chain was defined by its CDR3 amino acid sequence together with its V-gene family, and reads lacking a unique V-gene family were excluded. To address suspected cross-contamination and a sequencing artifact, a later analysis removed a few hundred highly shared, low-generation-probability nucleotide sequences. In a later analysis, a clonal expansion index for each public chain was calculated from normalized within-repertoire ranks of inferred template counts. A later analysis computed generation probabilities with a VDJ recombination model fitted to out-of-frame rearrangements, and checked the results against IGoR. In a later analysis, hypergeometric tests were used to score TCR-TCR, TCR-HLA and TCR-CMV co-occurrence, with a repertoire-size bias correction applied to TCR pairs. In a later analysis, false discovery rates were estimated by permuting HLA or CMV assignments 20 times. In a later analysis, co-occurring TCRs were grouped using DBSCAN, and TCRdist sequence similarity was added for clustering within HLA-allele-positive subsets. Repertoires with fewer than 30,000 or more than 120,000 public chains were left out of co-occurrence clustering, as were four to six repertoires with anomalous nucleotide sharing. In its TCRdb copy, this immuneACCESS table keeps in-frame sequences only and misses some clones. Where compared with another copy, unresolved V genes explain less than half of these, and the others have no known cause. V, J and clone size derive from that table, while D and trimming were established from the DNA sequence. In this sample the table shows around 200,000 clones, roughly 79% of which occur a single time. In total, the top ten clones hold 2.5% to 3.5% of the sample.

For this clone: Its recognized antigen is unknown. No qualities accompany the bases; no much larger clone lies one base away.

CDR1 MDHEN and CDR2 SYDVKM are derived from the germline V gene. Germline trimming amounts to 3 bases on V and 14 bases on J, with 4 as the count of junction bases outside the gene matches. From the cysteine up to the phenylalanine, the CDR3 has a length of 11 residues. The kept DNA is CDR3 alone, 33 bases in frame from the first base. This receptor chain uses TRBV28 and TRBJ2-1, with 7 bases matching TRBD2. This clonotype originated in a male donor in good health and CMV-seronegative. The source material was PBMCs. The DNA sequence is as follows: TGTGCCAGCAGTTTGCGGGAGAGGAAGTTCTTC. It codes for CASSLRERKFF.